One sample yielded the 21 T cell receptor beta chains listed below, sequenced in a study of OX40 agonist ivuxolimab in advanced cancers. This table comes from immunoSEQ multiplex PCR, and its TCRdb copy is limited to in-frame clones, with some not included. The repertoire consists of 75,000 to 80,000 clones, with 90% to 95% occurring once and the leading ten covering approximately 20%. The sequencing here drew on CD4+ or CD8+ T cells sorted from blood, taken in a trial of the OX40 agonist ivuxolimab. The receptors here all came from an adult with an advanced solid tumor such as melanoma, head and neck, liver or kidney cancer.

The chain employs TRBV10-3 and TRBJ2-7; weak D call: TRBD1 (7 bases). V was trimmed by 8 bases and J by 6 bases, leaving 17 bases between them. The CDR3 runs to 13 residues. Germline V gene sequence: CDR1 ENHRY, CDR2 SYGVKD. CDR3 protein: CAIWAGGYVEQYF. CDR3 coding DNA: TGTGCCATCTGGGCAGGGGGGTACGTCGAGCAGTACTTC.

On this clone: Other DNA sequences in the sample encode the same CDR3. The chain joins TRBV7-2 to TRBJ2-7; D ambiguous. The CDR3 is 12 amino acids. V gave up 1 base and J gave up 4 bases, with 5 bases separating them. The germline CDR1 and CDR2 sequences are SGHTA and FQGNSA. CDR3 in amino acids: CASSLGVYEQYF. CDR3 bases: TGTGCCAGCAGCTTAGGGGTTTACGAGCAGTACTTC.

The chain links TRBV6-6 to TRBJ2-1, with a tentative D call TRBD2 (5 bases). Germline CDR1 reads MNHNY; CDR2 reads SVGAGI (reference sequence). This CDR3 has 13 amino acids. V lost 0 bases to trimming and J lost 10 bases, with 10 bases between them. This chain's CDR3 is CASSYSGEGEQFF. The DNA of the CDR3 is TGTGCCAGCAGTTACTCCGGTGAGGGCGAGCAGTTCTTC.

CDR3 DNA: TGTGCCAGCAGCCTGGGACAGGGGGTAACCTACTCTGGAAACACCATATATTTT. It specifies CASSLGQGVTYSGNTIYF. The chain recombines TRBV7-6 with TRBJ1-3; TRBD1 matches 11 bases. V was clipped by 5 bases and J by 0 bases; unmatched bases: 9. Germline CDR1 is SGHVS and CDR2 is FNYEAQ. The length of the CDR3 is 18 residues.

The CDR3 DNA sequence: TGTGCCAGCTCCCGGACAGGGGAGATGAACACTGAAGCTTTCTTT. It yields the protein CASSRTGEMNTEAFF. V gene TRBV18 combines with J gene TRBJ1-1; 9 bases line up with TRBD1. The CDR3 has 15 residues. Germline loops: CDR1 KGHSH, CDR2 LQKENI. Trimming cost V 6 bases and J 0 bases; bases outside gene matches: 5. Full variable domain (missing parts from reference TRBV18 and TRBJ1-1): NAGVMQNPRHLVRRRGQEARLRCSPMKGHSHVYWYRQLPEEGLKFMVYLQKENIIDESGMPKERFSAEFPKEGPSILRIQQVVRGDSAAYFCASSRTGEMNTEAFFGQGTRLTVV.

This clone was recorded once. The rearrangement links TRBV4-3 to TRBJ1-1, with D hard to call. The CDR3 is 15 residues long. V lost 0 bases and J lost 1, with 9 bases in between. Germline V CDR1 and CDR2: LGHNA, YSLEER. The CDR3 DNA reads as TGCGCCAGCAGCCAAGAGGCAGTCACGAACACTGAAGCTTTCTTT. This encodes CASSQEAVTNTEAFF.

The chain employs TRBV5-1 and TRBJ2-7, with D possibly TRBD1 on 5 matching bases. CDR1 is SGHRS and CDR2 is YFSETQ in the germline V gene. Deletions cut 0 bases from V and 6 bases from J, with 10 bases between. The CDR3 is 13 amino acids. CDR3 amino acids: CASSLETEAEQYF. CDR3 DNA: TGCGCCAGCAGCTTGGAGACAGAGGCCGAGCAGTACTTC.

CDR3 nucleotide sequence: TGTGCCACCAACATTAGGGGGGGGCAAGAGACCCAGTACTTC. This sequence encodes CATNIRGGQETQYF. The chain combines TRBV15 with TRBJ2-5; tentatively, D is TRBD2 (7 bases). Deletions cut 7 bases from V and 2 bases from J, with 14 bases between. Germline-derived CDR1 and CDR2 are LNHNV and YYDKDF (reference sequence). The CDR3 runs to 14 residues.

The gene calls are TRBV27 and TRBJ2-3; possibly TRBD2 for D (7 bases). The V end was cut by 5 bases, the J end by 3 bases, with 15 bases between. The germline gives CDR1 MNHEY, CDR2 SMNVEV (reference sequence). The CDR3 runs to 15 residues. The CDR3 DNA reads as TGTGCCAGCAGTCCTTGGGAGGGGGTGACAGATACGCAGTATTTT. Its translation: CASSPWEGVTDTQYF.

The rearrangement links TRBV4-3 to TRBJ2-2; D not certain. Germline V gene data show CDR1 as LGHNA and CDR2 as YSLEER. V dropped 3 bases and J dropped 6 bases, with 8 bases sitting between them. This CDR3 has 13 amino acids. The CDR3 sequence is CASSHLGPGELFF. The DNA for the CDR3 is TGCGCCAGCAGCCACCTAGGACCCGGGGAGCTGTTTTTT.

The J gene is TRBJ1-6, the V gene TRBV7-9, with TRBD1 as a possible D gene (6 bases). The CDR3 runs to 15 residues. The germline CDR1 and CDR2 sequences are SEHNR and FQNEAQ (reference sequence). V was cut by 7 bases and J by 8 bases, with 18 bases left in between. CDR3 in amino acids: CASTPAEGVYSPLHF. In DNA form, the CDR3 reads TGTGCCAGCACCCCCGCGGAGGGGGTCTATTCACCCCTCCACTTT.

The chain recombines TRBV28 with TRBJ1-6; D remains unclear. The germline V gene has CDR1 MDHEN and CDR2 SYDVKM. This CDR3 is built from 18 residues. V was cut by 6 bases and J by 0 bases, with 18 bases left in between. The CDR3 bases are TGTGCCAGCAGCCCTCCCGGCGCAACGAGCTCCTATAATTCACCCCTCCACTTT. Its translation is CASSPPGATSSYNSPLHF.

This clone was seen a single time. The rearrangement uses TRBV19 and TRBJ2-3; D may match TRBD1 or TRBD2 (6 bases each). Germline CDR1 LNHDA, CDR2 SQIVND (reference sequence). This CDR3 has 13 amino acids. The ends were cut back, 9 bases at V and 3 bases at J, with 13 bases in the middle. The CDR3 region is CASTGAETDTQYF. CDR3 sequence (DNA): TGTGCCAGCACGGGGGCGGAGACAGATACGCAGTATTTT.

In this sample, this clone turned up once. This chain links TRBV6-5 with TRBJ1-6; 9 bases align to TRBD1. J gave up 6 bases and V 7 bases, and 7 bases lay outside the gene matches. CDR3 length equals 15 residues. Per germline, CDR1 MNHEY and CDR2 SVGAGI. CDR3 protein: CASNDRDRANSPLHF. The CDR3 DNA is TGTGCCAGCAATGACCGGGACAGGGCTAATTCACCCCTCCACTTT.

The V gene is TRBV19, the J gene TRBJ2-7; possible D gene TRBD1, 6 bases. This CDR3 is built from 15 residues. Germline CDR1 LNHDA, CDR2 SQIVND (reference sequence). V was pared by 4 bases and J by 5 bases, with 18 bases between. CDR3 sequence: CASSTPPTGVNEQYF. The CDR3 DNA reads as TGTGCCAGTAGTACTCCCCCGACAGGAGTGAACGAGCAGTACTTC.

This rearrangement joins TRBV7-9 to TRBJ1-2; D is uncertain. Germline V gene lookup returns CDR1 SEHNR and CDR2 FQNEAQ (reference sequence). The CDR3 has 15 amino acids. V was trimmed by 1 base and J by 6 bases, leaving 15 bases between them. The DNA of the CDR3 is TGTGCCAGCAGCTTAGTGGCAATTAGCGTGCATGGCTACACCTTC. Protein product: CASSLVAISVHGYTF.

The chain carries TRBV7-6 and TRBJ2-7; D is uncertain. The CDR3 runs to 12 residues. Trimming took 5 bases from V and 4 from J, leaving 9 bases between them. Germline-derived CDR1 and CDR2 are SGHVS and FNYEAQ. The CDR3 here is CASSPHSYEQYF. The CDR3 region has the DNA TGTGCCAGCAGCCCCCACTCTTACGAGCAGTACTTC.

This chain links TRBV6-5 with TRBJ2-7; TRBD2 might be the D (5 bases). Germline CDR1 MNHEY, CDR2 SVGAGI. Trimming pared 6 bases from V and 6 bases from J, leaving 18 bases between. This CDR3 comprises 14 residues. As DNA, the CDR3 is TGTGCCAGCAGCCCTAGCAATAGGGTAGTCGAGCAGTACTTC. It encodes CASSPSNRVVEQYF.

This chain connects TRBV7-9 to TRBJ2-5; no reliable D call. Germline CDR1 SEHNR, CDR2 FQNEAQ (reference sequence). The CDR3 consists of 13 residues. V lost 4 bases to trimming and J lost 0 bases, with 6 bases between them. CDR3 in DNA: TGTGCCAGCAGCTCGACAAACCAAGAGACCCAGTACTTC. Translating gives CASSSTNQETQYF.

Details on this clone: Other nucleotide sequences in the sample specify the same CDR3. The chain links TRBV27 to TRBJ1-3; D is uncertain. V lost 5 bases and J lost 2, with 13 bases in between. The CDR3 spans 15 residues. The germline V gene has CDR1 MNHEY and CDR2 SMNVEV (reference sequence). CDR3 amino acids: CASSMAGNTGNTIYF. CDR3 DNA: TGTGCCAGCAGTATGGCGGGAAACACTGGAAACACCATATATTTT.

This clone was found once. The chain's CDR3 is CASSLALGEKLFF. CDR3 coding DNA: TGTGCCAGCAGCTTAGCCCTCGGGGAAAAACTGTTTTTT. The chain joins TRBV7-6 to TRBJ1-4; D is unresolved. The CDR3 spans 13 residues. Trimming took off 0 bases at V and 8 bases at J, with 7 bases between the two ends. Germline loops: CDR1 SGHVS, CDR2 FNYEAQ.